The TCR beta chain described here comes from a study of cytomegalovirus exposure and HLA in healthy donors. Whole-study context: HLA-typed donors were the source of 82 million or so unique TCRs, which an early data release held.

A multiplex PCR was run with 60 Vbeta primers and 13 Jbeta primers. Libraries were prepared by immunoSEQ multiplex PCR; TCRdb keeps only in-frame clonotypes and omits some of them. The data contain 120,000 or so clones, about 11% of them singletons. V was cut by 0 bases and J by 0 bases, with 13 bases left in between. Germline CDR1 reads SGDLS; CDR2 reads YYNGEE. The CDR3 is made up of 16 amino acids. This clone showed up just a few times. What was sequenced was PBMCs. The source is a woman in her late teens or twenties in good health and CMV-seropositive. This rearrangement joins TRBV9 to TRBJ2-7, with a weak D call TRBD2 (6 bases). CDR3 loop: CASSVGNGGNSYEQYF. The CDR3 DNA reads TGTGCCAGCAGCGTAGGGAACGGAGGGAACTCCTACGAGCAGTACTTC.